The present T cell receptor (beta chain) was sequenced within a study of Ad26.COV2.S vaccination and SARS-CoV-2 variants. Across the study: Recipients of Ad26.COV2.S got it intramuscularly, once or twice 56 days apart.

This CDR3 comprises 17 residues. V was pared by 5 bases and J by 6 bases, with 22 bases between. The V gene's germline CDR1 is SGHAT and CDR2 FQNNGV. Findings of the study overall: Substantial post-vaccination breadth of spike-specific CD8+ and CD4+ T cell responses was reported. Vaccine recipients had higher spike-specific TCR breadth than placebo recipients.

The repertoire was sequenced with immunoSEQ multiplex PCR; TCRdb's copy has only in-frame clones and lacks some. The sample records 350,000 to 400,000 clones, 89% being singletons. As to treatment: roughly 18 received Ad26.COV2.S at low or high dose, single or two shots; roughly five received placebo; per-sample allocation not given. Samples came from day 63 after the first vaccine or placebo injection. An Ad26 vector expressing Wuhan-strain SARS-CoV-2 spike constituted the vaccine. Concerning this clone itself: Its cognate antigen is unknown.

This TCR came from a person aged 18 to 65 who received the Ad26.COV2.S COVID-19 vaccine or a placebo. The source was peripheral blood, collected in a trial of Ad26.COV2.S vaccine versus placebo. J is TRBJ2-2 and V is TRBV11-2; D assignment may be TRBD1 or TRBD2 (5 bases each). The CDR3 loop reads CASSPRGAGITPGELFF. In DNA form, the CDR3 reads TGTGCCAGCAGCCCTCGAGGGGCGGGCATCACCCCCGGGGAGCTGTTTTTT.